A selection of T cell receptor beta chains follows, all from one sample in a study of CD8+CD57+ T cells in acquired aplastic anemia. TCRdb analysed the reads with MiXCR anew, one entry per CDR3 protein. The sample includes fewer than 200,000 distinct CDR3 sequences, less than 50% seen only once; the top ten take 1.8%. The sequenced sample was sorted CD4+, CD8+, or CD8+CD57+ T cells (not recorded which) from PBMCs. Receptor source: a human donor with aplastic anemia. Both conserved end residues are part of each CDR3. A D gene is named only where the DNA matches it firmly.

d_call j_call v_call cdr3_aa
- TRBJ1-3 TRBV9 CASSVTGPISGNTIYF
- TRBJ1-4 TRBV9 CASSPGGGRGEKLFF
TRBD2 TRBJ2-7 TRBV11-3 CASSSRGGEQYF
TRBD1 TRBJ1-2 TRBV19 CASSTLGQGGSYGYTF
- TRBJ1-6 TRBV10-3 CAISDGFTGTPLHF
- TRBJ2-3 TRBV19 CASSIGVGGTGPLDTQYF
- TRBJ1-4 TRBV2 CASKEQGLEKLFF
TRBD1 TRBJ2-3 TRBV7-2 CASSPRQGGHTQYF
- TRBJ1-2 TRBV7-2 CASSLSGRRGYGYTF
TRBD1 TRBJ2-7 TRBV7-2 CASSFRDRGRYEQYF
- TRBJ1-4 TRBV5-5 CASSLAGEGYEKLFF
TRBD1 TRBJ1-1 TRBV20-1 CSATRGGGKDTEAFF
TRBD2 TRBJ2-5 TRBV10-1 CASSVILAGGRETQYF
TRBD1 TRBJ2-7 TRBV15 CATSGDRGGHEQYF
- TRBJ1-2 TRBV2 CASSENTLGGYTF
TRBD1 TRBJ1-5 TRBV15 CATSTRQGFRQPQHF
TRBD1 TRBJ1-6 TRBV6-5 CASSYGQGVLSPLHF
- TRBJ1-2 TRBV7-2 CASARENRANYGYTF
- TRBJ2-3 TRBV9 CASSVEALTDTQYF
- TRBJ1-5 TRBV15 CATSNEQTAQHF
TRBD1 TRBJ1-4 TRBV12-3/TRBV12-4 CASSTRTGGSEKLFF
- TRBJ1-3 TRBV19 CASSIWAGRLSSGNTIYF